The rows below give T cell receptor beta chains drawn from one sample of a study of cytomegalovirus exposure and HLA in healthy donors. Sequencing used immunoSEQ multiplex PCR; TCRdb keeps in-frame clones, though not all of them. The sample yields 150,000 to 200,000 clones, approximately 80% seen once. The sample comprised PBMCs. The receptors come from a young man in good health and CMV-seropositive. Both conserved end residues are part of each CDR3. Fields, in order: D gene, clone size, J gene, V gene, CDR3 DNA, CDR3 protein. A D gene is named only where the DNA matches it firmly. Where a row states a size, it is once, few, many or the class of an expanded clone; other rows omit it.

TRBD2 - TRBJ2-5 TRBV6-5 TGTGCCAGCAGTTACCTAGCGGGGGTCCAAGAGACCCAGTACTTC CASSYLAGVQETQYF
TRBD2 - TRBJ2-1 TRBV7-6 TGTGCCAGCAGCTTCTCGGCTAGCGGGGTATCGCATGAGCAGTTCTTC CASSFSASGVSHEQFF
TRBD1 once TRBJ1-2 TRBV7-2 TGTGCCAGCAGCTTAGGAGTGTGGGACAGGGTGAGAGGCTACACCTTC CASSLGVWDRVRGYTF
TRBD1 - TRBJ2-1 TRBV6-6 TGTGCCAGCAGTCCAGGGGGAGTTGAGCAGTTCTTC CASSPGGVEQFF
- - TRBJ1-4 TRBV9 TGTGCCAGCAGCGTGGACACCGGGAATGAAAAACTGTTTTTT CASSVDTGNEKLFF
- few TRBJ2-2 TRBV7-2 TGTGCCAGCAGCCGACTTGGGAACACCGGGGAGCTGTTTTTT CASSRLGNTGELFF
TRBD2 - TRBJ2-1 TRBV2 TGTGCCAGCAGGGAGTGGGGACTAGCGGGGGGAAGAGCCTCCTACAATGAGCAGTTCTTC CASREWGLAGGRASYNEQFF
- - TRBJ1-5 TRBV6-5 TGTGCCAGCAGCCCACAGGGTCGTCAGCCCCAGCATTTT CASSPQGRQPQHF
TRBD2 - TRBJ2-1 TRBV4-3 TGCGCCAGCAGCCCAAGGGGGTTTAGCGGGGCCGAGCAGTTCTTC CASSPRGFSGAEQFF
- - TRBJ1-2 TRBV27 TGTGCCAGCAGTCTCCAGTCAACCTATGGCTACACCTTC CASSLQSTYGYTF
- - TRBJ1-1 TRBV30 TGTGCCTGGAGGGGGGGGCGAGCGAACACTGAAGCTTTCTTT CAWRGGRANTEAFF
- - TRBJ1-4 TRBV6-1 TGTGCCAGCAGCCTATTAGGGGTTAATGAAAAACTGTTTTTT CASSLLGVNEKLFF
TRBD1 - TRBJ2-7 TRBV6-5 TGTGCCAGCAGTCTAACAGGGGTCGGGTCCTACGAGCAGTACTTC CASSLTGVGSYEQYF
- - TRBJ2-2 TRBV6-6 TGTGCCAGCGGGTCCAGGGCGGCCGGGGAGCTGTTTTTT CASGSRAAGELFF
- - TRBJ2-6 TRBV6-1 TGTGCCAGCAGTGTAGTCTCTGGGGCCAACGTCCTGACTTTC CASSVVSGANVLTF
TRBD2 - TRBJ2-1 TRBV7-2 TGTGCCAGCAGCCCACTAGCGGGGGGGAGCCACGTACTCTTC CASSPLAGGSHVLF
TRBD2 - TRBJ2-1 TRBV7-3 TGTGCCAGCAGCTTCGCTAGCGGCCCCTACAATGAGCAGTTCTTC CASSFASGPYNEQFF
TRBD1 few TRBJ1-2 TRBV27 TGTGCCAGCAGTTGGACAGGGGGAAACTATGGCTACACCTTC CASSWTGGNYGYTF
- - TRBJ1-3 TRBV7-6 TGTGCCAGCAGCTTTAGCAGGGTGCGAAACACCATATATTTT CASSFSRVRNTIYF
- - TRBJ1-6 TRBV7-2 TGTGCCAGCAGGTCCGACGGGGGCTCCTATAATTCACCCCTCCACTTT CASRSDGGSYNSPLHF
- - TRBJ2-3 TRBV4-1 TGCGCCAGCAGCCATGAAGGGGTCACGCAGTATTTT CASSHEGVTQYF
TRBD1 - TRBJ2-7 TRBV5-1 TGCGCCAGCAGGGTCGGGACAGGGCTCTCCTACGAGCAGTACTTC CASRVGTGLSYEQYF
- - TRBJ1-1 TRBV19 TGTGCCAGCACTCAATATGCAACAGGGTATGGCACTGAAGCTTTCTTT CASTQYATGYGTEAFF
- - TRBJ2-3 TRBV6-5 TGTGCCAGCAGTTACTTTGCGAGCCCGGCAGATACGCAGTATTTT CASSYFASPADTQYF
- - TRBJ2-7 TRBV2 TGTGCCAGCAGTGGTGACACCTCCTACGAGCAGTACTTC CASSGDTSYEQYF
- - TRBJ2-3 TRBV30 TGTGCCTGGAGGAGGGATGCTACGGATACGCAGTATTTT CAWRRDATDTQYF
- - TRBJ1-1 TRBV18 TGTGCCAGCTCACCACTGGACGTGGCGGGTGAAGCTTTCTTT CASSPLDVAGEAFF
- - TRBJ2-7 TRBV19 TGTGCCAGTAGTATCGACAGTTCCTACGAGCAGTACTTC CASSIDSSYEQYF
TRBD1 - TRBJ2-5 TRBV6-1 TGTGCCAGCAGGGGGACAGGAATGCCGACCCAGTACTTC CASRGTGMPTQYF
TRBD1 - TRBJ2-1 TRBV6-1 TGTGCCAGCAGTACCCCGGGACAGGGGGCACATGAGCAGTTCTTC CASSTPGQGAHEQFF
TRBD1 - TRBJ1-1 TRBV6-5 TGTGCCAGCAGCCCACAGGGGCCCACTGAAGCTTTCTTT CASSPQGPTEAFF
- - TRBJ2-3 TRBV30 TGTGCCTGGAATCTAGTGGGGGGAGATACGCAGTATTTT CAWNLVGGDTQYF
- - TRBJ1-6 TRBV7-9 TGTGCCAGCAGCTTACCGACACCTAATAATTCACCCCTCCACTTT CASSLPTPNNSPLHF
- once TRBJ2-4 TRBV21-1 TGTGCCAGCAGCAAAGCAGGAGGTATACGGACCCTAGCCAAAAACATTCAGTACTTC CASSKAGGIRTLAKNIQYF
- - TRBJ2-5 TRBV11-2 TGTGCCAGCAGCTTTTCGGGGGAAGAGACCCAGTACTTC CASSFSGEETQYF
- - TRBJ1-1 TRBV7-9 TGTGCCAGCACCATGAACACTGAAGCTTTCTTT CASTMNTEAFF
- - TRBJ1-5 TRBV27 TGTGCCAGCAGCGGCACGGGTGGGCCCCAGCATTTT CASSGTGGPQHF
TRBD2 - TRBJ2-7 TRBV5-1 TGCGCCAGCAGCTTGGGAAGCGGGGGGGAAAACTCCTACGAGCAGTACTTC CASSLGSGGENSYEQYF
- - TRBJ1-1 TRBV19 TGTGCCAGTAGTATCGGGAGACCCCAAGCTTTCTTT CASSIGRPQAFF
TRBD1 - TRBJ1-6 TRBV5-1 TGCGCCAGCAGCTTGGAGGGGGCTAATTCCTATTCACCCCTCCACTTT CASSLEGANSYSPLHF
TRBD1 once TRBJ2-5 TRBV5-1 TGCGCCAGCAGCCCGGGACAGGGGGGGAGAGAGACCCAGTACTTC CASSPGQGGRETQYF
- - TRBJ2-7 TRBV9 TGTGCCAGCAGCGTACACCCGGGGGAGCAGTACTTC CASSVHPGEQYF
- - TRBJ2-2 TRBV6-5 TGTGCCAGCAGTTACCGGCAGGAGAAGGGGACCGGGGAGCTGTTTTTT CASSYRQEKGTGELFF
TRBD2 - TRBJ2-2 TRBV19 TGTGCCAGTGGGACTAGCGGGGGGAACACCGGGGAGCTGTTTTTT CASGTSGGNTGELFF
- - TRBJ1-1 TRBV6-4 TGTGCCAGCAGTCAGGGGCGTAATACTGAAGCTTTCTTT CASSQGRNTEAFF
TRBD2 - TRBJ2-5 TRBV27 TGTGCCAGCAGTTTACTCCCACTAGCGGGGGGCCAAGAGACCCAGTACTTC CASSLLPLAGGQETQYF
TRBD2 - TRBJ2-7 TRBV4-1 TGCGCCAGCAGCCCCGGACTAGCTTCCTACGAGCAGTACTTC CASSPGLASYEQYF